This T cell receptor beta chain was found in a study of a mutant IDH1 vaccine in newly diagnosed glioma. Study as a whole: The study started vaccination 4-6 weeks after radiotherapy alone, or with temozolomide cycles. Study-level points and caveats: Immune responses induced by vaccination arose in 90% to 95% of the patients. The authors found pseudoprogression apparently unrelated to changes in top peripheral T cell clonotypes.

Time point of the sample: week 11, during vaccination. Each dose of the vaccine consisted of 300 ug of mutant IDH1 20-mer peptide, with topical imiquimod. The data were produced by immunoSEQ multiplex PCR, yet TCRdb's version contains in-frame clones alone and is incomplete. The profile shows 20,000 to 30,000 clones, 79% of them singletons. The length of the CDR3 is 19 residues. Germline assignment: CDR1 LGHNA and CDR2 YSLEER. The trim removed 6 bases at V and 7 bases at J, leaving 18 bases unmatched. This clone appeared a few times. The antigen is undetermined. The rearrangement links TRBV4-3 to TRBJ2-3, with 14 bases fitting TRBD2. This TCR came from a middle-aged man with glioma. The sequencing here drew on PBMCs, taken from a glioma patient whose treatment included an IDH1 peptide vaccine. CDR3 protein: CASSPGLGLAGGRTNTQYF. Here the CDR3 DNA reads TGCGCCAGCAGTCCCGGTTTAGGACTAGCGGGAGGACGCACGAATACGCAGTATTTT.